This is a list of T cell receptor beta chains from one sample in a study of control samples from healthy donors and cancer patients. Sequencing used immunoSEQ multiplex PCR; TCRdb keeps in-frame clones, though not all of them. The data show 150,000 to 200,000 clones, with 91% seen just once and 1.5% held by the top ten. The sequencing input was blood. The receptors come from a woman in her 30s in good health. Both conserved end residues are part of each CDR3. Fields, in order: V gene, J gene, CDR3 protein.

TRBV7-9,TRBJ2-1,CASSTLTGGHEQFF
TRBV7-3,TRBJ1-5,CASSLGTGQPQHF
TRBV12-3/TRBV12-4,TRBJ2-1,CASTSLDRVEQFF
TRBV5-6,TRBJ2-2,CASSGTGAGELFF
TRBV7-3,TRBJ2-7,CASSLMGGHEQYF
TRBV7-8,TRBJ2-2,CASSLRLANTGELFF
TRBV18,TRBJ1-5,CASSTGQNQPQHF
TRBV6-6,TRBJ2-1,CASSYSNGGNEQFF
TRBV9,TRBJ2-3,CASSVAAGGADTQYF
TRBV13,TRBJ2-2,CASSAGLAGGPGELFF
TRBV6-4,TRBJ1-1,CASSDSSNTEAFF
TRBV19,TRBJ1-5,CASSIRVQPQHF
TRBV19,TRBJ2-7,CASSKTSGGAYEQYF
TRBV6-5,TRBJ1-4,CASSYETGSNEKLFF
TRBV5-4,TRBJ2-7,CASSLGVYPYEQYF
TRBV5-1,TRBJ1-6,CASSLARGGVGSPLHF